This is a list of T cell receptor beta chains from one sample in a study of CD8 T cells in ankylosing spondylitis. TCRdb processed the 5' RACE reads anew with MiXCR; each CDR3 protein has one entry. The repertoire consists of 300,000 to 350,000 distinct CDR3 sequences, with about 15% occurring once and the leading ten covering approximately 1.1%. Specimen: blood, either unsorted or a sorted T cell fraction (not recorded which). The receptors originated from a male donor with ankylosing spondylitis or in good health (not recorded which). The CDR3 runs from the conserved cysteine through the conserved F or W. Each record gives: CDR3 length, V gene, CDR3 protein.

>14|TRBV11-2
CASSFRGVNEKLFF
>18|TRBV5-6
CASSLGGLSGGSSNEQFF
>14|TRBV12-3/TRBV12-4
CASSRQFSGNTIYF
>14|TRBV20-1
CSASPGLYYNEQFF
>16|TRBV6-1
CASSQSRLAASYEQYF
>15|TRBV20-1
CSAFHSGAIQETQYF
>17|TRBV3-1
CASSPVPGQGSDYEQYF
>18|TRBV5-1
CASSSGFGTVATNEKLFF
>14|TRBV5-1
CASNSGQGSYEQYF
>15|TRBV2
CASTASGVSYNEQFF
>15|TRBV11-2
CASSLRLTPYNEQFF
>13|TRBV29-1
CSVWEQGKAEAFF
>15|TRBV27
CASRTGTGFHNEQFF
>14|TRBV6-5
CASSYSTGQETQYF
>13|TRBV10-2
CASSEQAGTEAFF
>14|TRBV12-3/TRBV12-4
CASSLQGTLYGYTF
>14|TRBV10-3
CAISLDRGQDGYTF
>16|TRBV4-1
CASSQDTVNQGRPLHF
>13|TRBV5-1
CASSRGWAEKLFF
>12|TRBV5-1
CASGSNADTQYF
>15|TRBV7-9
CASSLVRSEGNEQFF
>12|TRBV12-3/TRBV12-4
CASSLMRDTQYF
>12|TRBV20-1
CSASYTGDTQYF
>14|TRBV10-2
CASSDSVPTDTQYF
>14|TRBV11-2
CASSVGHLQETQYF
>15|TRBV7-2
CASSSHSGVAGELFF
>15|TRBV5-1
CASSSFGQGEDTQYF
>14|TRBV7-2
CASSPRQGPNEQFF
>13|TRBV12-3/TRBV12-4
CASSLALGSPLHF
>14|TRBV5-1
CASSLEALYYEQYF
>13|TRBV12-3/TRBV12-4
CASTLTGLYGYTF
>15|TRBV11-1
CASSLAGASYNEQFF
>14|TRBV30
CAWSVRNYQTGLFF
>12|TRBV5-1
CASRRSDTEAFF
>14|TRBV6-1
CASRPGIFQETQYF
>15|TRBV5-1
CASSEDPTAYNEQFF
>15|TRBV5-4
CASTSGQGSYNEQFF
>15|TRBV11-2
CASSLGRGAYNEQFF
>15|TRBV5-1
CASSLVGLQNTEAFF